This is a list of T cell receptor beta chains from one sample in a study of control samples from healthy donors and cancer patients. The data were produced by immunoSEQ multiplex PCR, yet TCRdb's version contains in-frame clones alone and is incomplete. The repertoire consists of under 300,000 clones, with over 70% occurring once and the leading ten covering less than 15%. Source material: PBMCs. Receptors originate from a woman aged 60-75 years with lung cancer. Both conserved end residues are part of each CDR3.

j_gene	v_gene	CDR3aa
TRBJ1-1	TRBV29-1	CSVATGGWAFF
TRBJ2-3	TRBV30	CAWSLQAGVRNTQYF
TRBJ1-6	TRBV30	CAWTQGARDNSPLHF
TRBJ2-5	TRBV5-8	CASSFPASRETQYF
TRBJ2-2	TRBV5-1	CASSLATVPNTGELFF
TRBJ1-5	TRBV27	CASSPGTGVKSQHF
TRBJ1-2	TRBV6-4	CASSDSIATGEGYTF
TRBJ2-2	TRBV30	CAWSVLAVHTGELFF
TRBJ2-5	TRBV19	CASIGSPPGETQYF
TRBJ2-2	TRBV18	CASSAIGAGTGELFF
TRBJ1-5	TRBV5-1	CASRSNSNQPQHF
TRBJ2-3	TRBV5-4	CASSLYGTEKDTQYF
TRBJ2-5	TRBV5-6	CASSPPGPWGETQYF
TRBJ2-1	TRBV14	CASSQASGYYNEQFF
TRBJ1-4	TRBV5-6	CASSLYGDPHGSEKLFF
TRBJ2-1	TRBV5-4	CASSPPGPLRNEQFF
TRBJ1-1	TRBV7-9	CASSLEARGTEAFF
TRBJ2-5	TRBV2	CASGETQYF
TRBJ2-1	TRBV5-1	CASSLQGAATYNEQFF
TRBJ1-1	TRBV29-1	CSASGGSIEAFF
TRBJ1-1	TRBV11-2	CASSSQVGTTEAFF
TRBJ2-5	TRBV27	CASSPRVQETQYF
TRBJ2-5	TRBV21-1	CASSRIRGRGQETQYF
TRBJ2-5	TRBV7-7	CASSLGAGGPQETQYF
TRBJ2-2	TRBV5-1	CASREQPQSTGELFF
TRBJ1-2	TRBV25-1	CASSDPGRGYTF
TRBJ2-7	TRBV9	CASSPQQQGPEQYF
TRBJ1-5	TRBV5-8	CASSLGRGGARRNQPQHF
TRBJ2-3	TRBV29-1	CSVGGVLAGGLRGTDTQYF
TRBJ2-7	TRBV3-1/TRBV3-2	CASSQVLYEQYF
TRBJ2-7	TRBV28	CASSDRGLWLDEQYF
TRBJ1-2	TRBV6-5	CASSLGQFNYGYTF
TRBJ2-1	TRBV9	CASSVRLSTYNEQFF
TRBJ1-1	TRBV5-1	CASSFYRGRGTEAFF
TRBJ1-5	TRBV6-5	CASSSTGGRNQPQHF
TRBJ2-3	TRBV6-2/TRBV6-3	CASSWDRATDTQYF
TRBJ1-3	TRBV6-5	CASSGTGVNTIYF
TRBJ1-6	TRBV7-9	CASSLAGDPKIYNSPLHF
TRBJ2-7	TRBV5-1	CASSSMTATYEQYF
TRBJ2-4	TRBV14	CASSLPGLPKIAKNIQYF
TRBJ1-2	TRBV5-1	CASSLEGWGDGYTF
TRBJ2-2	TRBV11-3	CASSLQYGIANTGELFF
TRBJ2-3	TRBV2	CASSDRGLTDTQYF
TRBJ2-7	TRBV6-9	CASSYSTARRQPYEQYF
TRBJ1-4	TRBV20-1	CSASSGNNEKLFF
TRBJ1-4	TRBV28	CASSSPRTGGEKLFF
TRBJ1-1	TRBV3-1/TRBV3-2	CASSQVMNTEAFF
TRBJ1-2	TRBV2	CASSEGRSKGYTF
TRBJ1-1	TRBV5-1	CASSLAGSAEAFF
TRBJ2-7	TRBV5-1	CASNGSGRRSEQYF